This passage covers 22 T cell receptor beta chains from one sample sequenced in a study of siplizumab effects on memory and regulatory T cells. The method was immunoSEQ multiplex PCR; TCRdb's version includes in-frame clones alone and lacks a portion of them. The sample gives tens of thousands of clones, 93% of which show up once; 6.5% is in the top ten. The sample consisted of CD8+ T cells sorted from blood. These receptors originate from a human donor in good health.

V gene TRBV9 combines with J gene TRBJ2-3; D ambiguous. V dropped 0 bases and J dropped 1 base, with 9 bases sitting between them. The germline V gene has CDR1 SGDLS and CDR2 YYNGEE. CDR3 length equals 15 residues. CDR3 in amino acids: CASSVATTGTDTQYF. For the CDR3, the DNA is TGTGCCAGCAGCGTAGCTACGACTGGCACAGATACGCAGTATTTT.

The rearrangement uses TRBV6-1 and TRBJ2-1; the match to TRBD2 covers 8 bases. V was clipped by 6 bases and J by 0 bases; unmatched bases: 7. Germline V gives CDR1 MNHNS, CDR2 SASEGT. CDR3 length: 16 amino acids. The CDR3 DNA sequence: TGTGCCAGCAGCGAATTACTAGCGGACTCCTACAATGAGCAGTTCTTC. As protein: CASSELLADSYNEQFF.

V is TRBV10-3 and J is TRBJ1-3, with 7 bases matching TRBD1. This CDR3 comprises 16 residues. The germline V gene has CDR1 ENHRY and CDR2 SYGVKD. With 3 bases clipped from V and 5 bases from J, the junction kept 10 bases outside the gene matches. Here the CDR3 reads CAISDPETGFRNTIYF. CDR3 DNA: TGTGCCATCAGTGACCCCGAGACAGGGTTTCGAAACACCATATATTTT.

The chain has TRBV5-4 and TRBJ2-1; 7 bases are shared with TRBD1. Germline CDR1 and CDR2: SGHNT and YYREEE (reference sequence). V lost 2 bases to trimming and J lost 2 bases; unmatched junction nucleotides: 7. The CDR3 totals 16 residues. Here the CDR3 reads CASSFRTGAPYNEQFF. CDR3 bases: TGTGCCAGCAGCTTTCGGACAGGTGCCCCCTACAATGAGCAGTTCTTC.

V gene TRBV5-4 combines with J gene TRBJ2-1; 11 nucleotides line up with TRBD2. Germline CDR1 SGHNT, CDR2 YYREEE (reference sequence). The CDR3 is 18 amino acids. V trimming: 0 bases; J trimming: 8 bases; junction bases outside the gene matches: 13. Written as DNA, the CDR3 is TGTGCCAGCAGCTTGGGGACGGCCACTAGCGGGAGCAAGGATGAGCAGTTCTTC. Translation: CASSLGTATSGSKDEQFF.

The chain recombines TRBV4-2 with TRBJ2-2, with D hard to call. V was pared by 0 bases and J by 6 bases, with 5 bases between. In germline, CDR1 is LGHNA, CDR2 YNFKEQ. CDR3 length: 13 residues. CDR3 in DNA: TGTGCCAGCAGCCAAGAGGGGTCCGGGGAGCTGTTTTTT. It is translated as CASSQEGSGELFF.

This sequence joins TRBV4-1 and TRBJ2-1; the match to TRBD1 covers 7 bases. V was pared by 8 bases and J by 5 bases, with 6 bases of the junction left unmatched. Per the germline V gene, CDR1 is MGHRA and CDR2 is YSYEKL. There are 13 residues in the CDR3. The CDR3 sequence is CASEGANHNEQFF. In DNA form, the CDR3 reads TGCGCCAGCGAGGGGGCGAACCACAATGAGCAGTTCTTC.

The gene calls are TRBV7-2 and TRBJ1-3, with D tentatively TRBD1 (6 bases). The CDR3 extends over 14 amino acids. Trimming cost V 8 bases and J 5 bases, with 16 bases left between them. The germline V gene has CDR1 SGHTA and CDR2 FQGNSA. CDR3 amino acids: CASGGGQHRNTIYF. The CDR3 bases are TGTGCCAGCGGAGGCGGACAGCATAGAAACACCATATATTTT. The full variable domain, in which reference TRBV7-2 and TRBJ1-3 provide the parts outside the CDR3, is GAGVSQSPSNKVTEKGKDVELRCDPISGHTALYWYRQSLGQGLEFLIYFQGNSAPDKSGLPSDRFSAERTGGSVSTLTIQRTQQEDSAVYLCASGGGQHRNTIYFGEGSWLTVV.

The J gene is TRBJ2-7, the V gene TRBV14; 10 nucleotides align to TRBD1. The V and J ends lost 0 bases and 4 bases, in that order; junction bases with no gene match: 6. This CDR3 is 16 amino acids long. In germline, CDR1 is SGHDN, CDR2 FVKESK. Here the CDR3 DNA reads TGTGCCAGCAGCCAAGAGGGACAGGGGATAGGATACGAGCAGTACTTC. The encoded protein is CASSQEGQGIGYEQYF.

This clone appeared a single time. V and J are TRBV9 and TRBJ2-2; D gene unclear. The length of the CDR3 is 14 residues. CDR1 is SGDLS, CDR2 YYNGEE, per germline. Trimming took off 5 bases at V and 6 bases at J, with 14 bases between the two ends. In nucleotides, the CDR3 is TGTGCCAGCAGTTACGGCTTAGTCCCCGGGGAGCTGTTTTTT. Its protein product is CASSYGLVPGELFF.

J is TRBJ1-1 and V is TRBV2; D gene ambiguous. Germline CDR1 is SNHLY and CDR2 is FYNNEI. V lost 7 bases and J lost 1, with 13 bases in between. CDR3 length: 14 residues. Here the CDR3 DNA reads TGTGCCAGCACCCTAGACTCAGCGAACACTGAAGCTTTCTTT. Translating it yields CASTLDSANTEAFF. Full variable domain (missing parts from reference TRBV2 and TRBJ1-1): EPEVTQTPSHQVTQMGQEVILRCVPISNHLYFYWYRQILGQKVEFLVSFYNNEISEKSEIFDDQFSVERPDGSNFTLKIRSTKLEDSAMYFCASTLDSANTEAFFGQGTRLTVV.

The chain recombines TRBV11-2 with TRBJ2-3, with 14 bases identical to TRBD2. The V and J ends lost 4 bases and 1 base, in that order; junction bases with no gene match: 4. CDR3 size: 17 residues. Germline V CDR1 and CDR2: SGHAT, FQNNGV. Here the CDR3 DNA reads TGTGCCAGCAGCTCGACTAGCGGGGGGGCGGGCACAGATACGCAGTATTTT. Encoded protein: CASSSTSGGAGTDTQYF.

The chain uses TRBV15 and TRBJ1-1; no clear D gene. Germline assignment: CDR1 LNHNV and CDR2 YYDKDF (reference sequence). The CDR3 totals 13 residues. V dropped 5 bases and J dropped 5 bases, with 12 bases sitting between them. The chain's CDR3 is CATSGPMGTEAFF. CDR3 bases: TGTGCCACCAGCGGTCCGATGGGGACTGAAGCTTTCTTT.

CDR3 protein: CAISEAVSNQPQHF. The CDR3 nucleotides read TGTGCCATCAGTGAGGCAGTTAGCAATCAGCCCCAGCATTTT. This chain joins TRBV10-3 and TRBJ1-5; D gene unclear. The CDR3 length is 14 residues. CDR1 and CDR2 (germline): ENHRY, SYGVKD. V lost 2 bases, J lost 0 bases, and 5 bases lay in between.

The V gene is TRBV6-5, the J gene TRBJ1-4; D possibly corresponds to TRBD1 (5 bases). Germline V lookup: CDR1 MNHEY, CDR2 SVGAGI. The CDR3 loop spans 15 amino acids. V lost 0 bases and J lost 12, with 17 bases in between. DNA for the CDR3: TGTGCCAGCAGTTACTCGGTCAGGGCCCAGGAGGAACTGTTTTTT. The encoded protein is CASSYSVRAQEELFF.

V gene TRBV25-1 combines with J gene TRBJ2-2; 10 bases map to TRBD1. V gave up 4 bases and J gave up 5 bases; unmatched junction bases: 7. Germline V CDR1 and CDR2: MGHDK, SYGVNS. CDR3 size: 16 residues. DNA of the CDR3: TGTGCCAGCAGTGCCCCGGGACAGGGGTGGACCGGGGAGCTGTTTTTT. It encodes CASSAPGQGWTGELFF.

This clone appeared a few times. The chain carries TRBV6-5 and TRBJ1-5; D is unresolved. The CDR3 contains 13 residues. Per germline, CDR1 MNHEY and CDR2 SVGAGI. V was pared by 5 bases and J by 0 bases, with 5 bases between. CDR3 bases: TGTGCCAGCAGTCCGGATAGCAATCAGCCCCAGCATTTT. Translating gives CASSPDSNQPQHF.

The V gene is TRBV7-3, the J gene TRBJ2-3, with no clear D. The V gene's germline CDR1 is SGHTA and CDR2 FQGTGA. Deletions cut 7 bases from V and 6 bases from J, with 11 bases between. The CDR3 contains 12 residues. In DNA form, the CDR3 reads TGTGCCAGCAAGTCGGCGGCTGATACGCAGTATTTT. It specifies CASKSAADTQYF.

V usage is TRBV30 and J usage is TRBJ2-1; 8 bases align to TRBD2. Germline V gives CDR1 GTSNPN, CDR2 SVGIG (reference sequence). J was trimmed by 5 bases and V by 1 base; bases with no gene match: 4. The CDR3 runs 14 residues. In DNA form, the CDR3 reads TGTGCCTGGAGTGGCGGAGCGGGGGACAATGAGCAGTTCTTC. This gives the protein CAWSGGAGDNEQFF.

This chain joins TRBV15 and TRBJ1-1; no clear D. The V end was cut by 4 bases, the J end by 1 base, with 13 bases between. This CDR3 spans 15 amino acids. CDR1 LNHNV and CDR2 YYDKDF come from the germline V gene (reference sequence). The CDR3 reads CATSTGPSGNTEAFF. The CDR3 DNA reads TGTGCCACCAGCACAGGACCTTCGGGGAACACTGAAGCTTTCTTT. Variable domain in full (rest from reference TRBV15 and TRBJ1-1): DAMVIQNPRYQVTQFGKPVTLSCSQTLNHNVMYWYQQKSSQAPKLLFHYYDKDFNNEADTPDNFQSRRPNTSFCFLDIRSPGLGDTAMYLCATSTGPSGNTEAFFGQGTRLTVV.

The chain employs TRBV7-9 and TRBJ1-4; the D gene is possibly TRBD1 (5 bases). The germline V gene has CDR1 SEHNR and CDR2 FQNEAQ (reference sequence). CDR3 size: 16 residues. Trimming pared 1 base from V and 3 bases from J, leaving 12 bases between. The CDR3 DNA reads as TGTGCCAGCAGCTTAGTGCTCAGGGAGGCTAATGAAAAACTGTTTTTT. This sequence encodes CASSLVLREANEKLFF.

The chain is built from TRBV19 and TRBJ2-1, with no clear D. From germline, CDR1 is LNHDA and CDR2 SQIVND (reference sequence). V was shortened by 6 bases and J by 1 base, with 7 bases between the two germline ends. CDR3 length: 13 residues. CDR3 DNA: TGTGCCAGTAGCTTCGGATCCTACAATGAGCAGTTCTTC. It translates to CASSFGSYNEQFF. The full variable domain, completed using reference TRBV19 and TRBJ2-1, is DGGITQSPKYLFRKEGQNVTLSCEQNLNHDAMYWYRQDPGQGLRLIYYSQIVNDFQKGDIAEGYSVSREKKESFPLTVTSAQKNPTAFYLCASSFGSYNEQFFGPGTRLTVL.